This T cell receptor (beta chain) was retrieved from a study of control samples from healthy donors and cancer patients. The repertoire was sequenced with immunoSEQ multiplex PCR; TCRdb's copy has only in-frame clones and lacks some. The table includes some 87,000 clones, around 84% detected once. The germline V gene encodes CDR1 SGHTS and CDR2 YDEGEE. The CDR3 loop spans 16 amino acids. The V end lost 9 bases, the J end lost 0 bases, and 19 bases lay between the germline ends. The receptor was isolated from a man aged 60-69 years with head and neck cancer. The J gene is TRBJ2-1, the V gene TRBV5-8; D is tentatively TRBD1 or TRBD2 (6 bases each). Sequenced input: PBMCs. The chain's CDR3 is CATPILGGSSYNEQFF. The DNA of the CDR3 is TGTGCCACCCCCATTTTGGGGGGCAGCTCCTACAATGAGCAGTTCTTC.